The 13 T cell receptor beta chains listed next were all sequenced from one sample in a study of T cells after yellow fever vaccination. TCRdb ran MiXCR on the 5' RACE reads and lists one entry per CDR3 protein. This sample has approximately 300,000 distinct CDR3 sequences, with about an eighth found just once. Sequenced material: CD4+ T cells sorted from PBMCs, taken 45 days after the yellow fever booster vaccination. Every receptor here comes from a man aged 25-45 years who received the YFV17D yellow fever vaccine.

This clonotype was seen more than once but under ten times. The genes are TRBV25-1 and TRBJ2-1, with a tentative D call TRBD2 (5 bases). V dropped 8 bases and J dropped 12 bases, with 14 bases sitting between them. Germline values: CDR1 MGHDK, CDR2 SYGVNS. The CDR3 sequence is 11 residues long. The CDR3 DNA reads TGTGCCAGCCTCGAATTGGGGAGGCAGTTCTTC. Its translation is CASLELGRQFF. The full variable domain, with the rest looked up from reference TRBV25-1 and TRBJ2-1, is EADIYQTPRYLVIGTGKKITLECSQTMGHDKMYWYQQDPGMELHLIHYSYGVNSTEKGDLSSESTVSRIRTEHFPLTLESARPSHTSQYLCASLELGRQFFGPGTRLTVL.

The rearrangement links TRBV29-1 to TRBJ2-1; 7 bases agree with TRBD1. The CDR3 has 15 residues. The junction had 9 bases not matched to a gene; V was cut back by 6 bases and J by 1 base. CDR1 SQVTM and CDR2 ANQGSEA come from the germline V gene. This CDR3 is CSVTNRGRSYNEQFF. The CDR3 region has the DNA TGCAGCGTGACCAACAGGGGAAGGTCCTACAATGAGCAGTTCTTC.

This clonotype was seen only a few times. The rearrangement links TRBV29-1 to TRBJ2-1; tentative D call: TRBD2 (5 bases). V lost 6 bases and J lost 3, with 15 bases in between. The germline gives CDR1 SQVTM, CDR2 ANQGSEA. The CDR3 loop spans 14 amino acids. CDR3: CSVLSGDRYNEQFF. CDR3 DNA sequence: TGCAGCGTCCTGAGCGGCGACCGCTACAATGAGCAGTTCTTC.

The sample holds one count of this clonotype. The V call is TRBV20-1, the J call TRBJ1-4; D perhaps matches TRBD1 (6 bases). The CDR3 spans 16 residues. Germline V gives CDR1 DFQATT, CDR2 SNEGSKA (reference sequence). V gave up 3 bases and J gave up 0 bases, with 14 bases separating them. CDR3 DNA: TGCAGTGCTAGGGGAAAGACAGGTGCAACTAATGAAAAACTGTTTTTT. Translated: CSARGKTGATNEKLFF.

In its sample, this clonotype was seen a few times. V usage is TRBV20-1 and J usage is TRBJ2-2; the D call may be TRBD1 or TRBD2 (5 bases each). The V end lost 1 base, the J end lost 4 bases, and 7 bases lay between the germline ends. The CDR3 runs to 13 residues. CDR1 is DFQATT and CDR2 is SNEGSKA in the germline V gene (reference sequence). The CDR3 DNA reads TGCAGTGCTAGAGCAGGGAGCACCGGGGAGCTGTTTTTT. Translated: CSARAGSTGELFF.

This clonotype was detected a few times. CDR3 sequence: CSAATGENYGYTF. The CDR3 coding sequence is TGCAGTGCCGCGACAGGGGAGAACTATGGCTACACCTTC. The chain employs TRBV20-1 and TRBJ1-2; TRBD1 matches 8 bases. The CDR3 sequence is 13 residues long. In germline, CDR1 is DFQATT, CDR2 SNEGSKA (reference sequence). The trim removed 6 bases at V and 2 bases at J, leaving 5 bases unmatched.

This clonotype was detected only a few times. The V call is TRBV20-1, the J call TRBJ2-3; D is uncertain. V dropped 8 bases and J dropped 1 base, with 7 bases sitting between them. Germline CDR1 and CDR2: DFQATT and SNEGSKA (reference sequence). The CDR3 runs to 11 residues. The CDR3 region is CSIKGTDTQYF. The CDR3, as DNA: TGCAGTATAAAGGGCACAGATACGCAGTATTTT.

The rearrangement joins TRBV5-5 to TRBJ2-7; 8 nucleotides match TRBD1. CDR1 is SGHKS and CDR2 is YYEKEE in the germline V gene (reference sequence). This CDR3 comprises 15 residues. The V gene end was trimmed by 4 bases and the J gene end by 5 bases; junction bases not matched to a gene: 11. CDR3 coding DNA: TGTGCCAGCAGCCATAGTTGGGACAGGACCGACGAGCAGTACTTC. It codes for CASSHSWDRTDEQYF.

The J gene is TRBJ2-7, the V gene TRBV4-2; 11 bases fit TRBD1. Per germline, CDR1 LGHNA and CDR2 YNFKEQ. J gave up 2 bases and V 0 bases, and 15 bases lay outside the gene matches. This CDR3 region has 20 residues. DNA for the CDR3: TGTGCCAGCAGCCAAGATCCCCGATGGACAGGGGGCGGGATTACCTACGAGCAGTACTTC. Protein sequence: CASSQDPRWTGGGITYEQYF.

This clonotype has just a few counts. This chain uses TRBV15 with TRBJ2-3; tentatively, D is TRBD1 (7 bases). Germline CDR1 reads LNHNV; CDR2 reads YYDKDF (reference sequence). The CDR3 length is 18 residues. Trimming pared 0 bases from V and 0 bases from J, leaving 16 bases between. The CDR3 sequence is CATSRDVKAGGSTDTQYF. Here the CDR3 DNA reads TGTGCCACCAGCAGAGATGTCAAGGCAGGGGGGAGCACAGATACGCAGTATTTT.

This clonotype occurred a few times. The V and J genes are TRBV19 and TRBJ2-5; 7 positions agree with TRBD1. Trimming took 1 base from V and 8 from J; bases not matched to a gene: 10. CDR3 length: 15 amino acids. CDR1 is LNHDA and CDR2 is SQIVND in the germline V gene (reference sequence). CDR3 loop: CASSIGQGAWGTQYF. CDR3 bases: TGTGCCAGTAGTATAGGACAGGGTGCCTGGGGAACCCAGTACTTC.

This clonotype was seen ten or more times. V gene TRBV12-3 or TRBV12-4 combines with J gene TRBJ2-3, with 8 positions matching TRBD2. CDR3 size: 14 residues. The V and J ends lost 5 bases and 1 base, in that order; junction bases with no gene match: 2. CDR3 amino acids: CASSTGLGTDTQYF. CDR3 nucleotide sequence: TGTGCCAGCAGTACGGGACTAGGCACAGATACGCAGTATTTT.

V gene TRBV5-1 combines with J gene TRBJ1-1, with a weak D call TRBD1 (6 bases). The CDR3 is made up of 12 amino acids. Trimming stripped 1 base from V and 12 bases from J, with 13 bases between. Germline V gene lookup returns CDR1 SGHRS and CDR2 YFSETQ. CDR3 amino acids: CASSLHGDITFF. The CDR3 DNA reads as TGCGCCAGCAGCTTGCACGGGGACATAACTTTCTTT. The whole variable domain, remainder taken from reference TRBV5-1 and TRBJ1-1, is KAGVTQTPRYLIKTRGQQVTLSCSPISGHRSVSWYQQTPGQGLQFLFEYFSETQRNKGNFPGRFSGRQFSNSRSEMNVSTLELGDSALYLCASSLHGDITFFGQGTRLTVV.